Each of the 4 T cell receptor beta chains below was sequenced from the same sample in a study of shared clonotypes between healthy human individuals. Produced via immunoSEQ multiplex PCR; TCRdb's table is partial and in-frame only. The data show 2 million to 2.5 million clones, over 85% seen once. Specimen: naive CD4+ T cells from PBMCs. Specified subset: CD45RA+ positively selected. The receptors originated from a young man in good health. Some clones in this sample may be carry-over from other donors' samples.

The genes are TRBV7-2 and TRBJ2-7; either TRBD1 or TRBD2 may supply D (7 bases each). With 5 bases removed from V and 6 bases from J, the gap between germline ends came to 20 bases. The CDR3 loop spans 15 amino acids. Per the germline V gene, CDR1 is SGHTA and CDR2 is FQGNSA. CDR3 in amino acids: CASSREGAGVLEQYF. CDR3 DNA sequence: TGTGCCAGCAGCCGCGAGGGGGCGGGAGTTCTCGAGCAGTACTTC.

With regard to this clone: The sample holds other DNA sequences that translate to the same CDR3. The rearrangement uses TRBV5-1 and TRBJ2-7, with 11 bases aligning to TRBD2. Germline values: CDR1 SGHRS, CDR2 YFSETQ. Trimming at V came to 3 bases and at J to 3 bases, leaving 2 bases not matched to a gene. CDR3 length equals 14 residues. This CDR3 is CASSSTSGSYEQYF. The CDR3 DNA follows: TGCGCCAGCAGCTCAACTAGCGGGAGCTACGAGCAGTACTTC. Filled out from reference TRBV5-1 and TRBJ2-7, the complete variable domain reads KAGVTQTPRYLIKTRGQQVTLSCSPISGHRSVSWYQQTPGQGLQFLFEYFSETQRNKGNFPGRFSGRQFSNSRSEMNVSTLELGDSALYLCASSSTSGSYEQYFGPGTRLTVT.

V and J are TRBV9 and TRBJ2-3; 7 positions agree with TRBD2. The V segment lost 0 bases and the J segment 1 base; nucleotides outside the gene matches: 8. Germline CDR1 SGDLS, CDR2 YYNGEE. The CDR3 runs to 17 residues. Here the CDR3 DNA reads TGTGCCAGCAGCGTAGGGTGGTGGGAGGGCGGCACAGATACGCAGTATTTT. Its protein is CASSVGWWEGGTDTQYF.

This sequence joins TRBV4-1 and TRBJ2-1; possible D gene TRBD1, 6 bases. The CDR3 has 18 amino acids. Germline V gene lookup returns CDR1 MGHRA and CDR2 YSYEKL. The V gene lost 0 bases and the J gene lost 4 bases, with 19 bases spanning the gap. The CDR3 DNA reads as TGCGCCAGCAGCCAAGATTTTTCAGGGGTACATTTATACAATGAGCAGTTCTTC. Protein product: CASSQDFSGVHLYNEQFF.